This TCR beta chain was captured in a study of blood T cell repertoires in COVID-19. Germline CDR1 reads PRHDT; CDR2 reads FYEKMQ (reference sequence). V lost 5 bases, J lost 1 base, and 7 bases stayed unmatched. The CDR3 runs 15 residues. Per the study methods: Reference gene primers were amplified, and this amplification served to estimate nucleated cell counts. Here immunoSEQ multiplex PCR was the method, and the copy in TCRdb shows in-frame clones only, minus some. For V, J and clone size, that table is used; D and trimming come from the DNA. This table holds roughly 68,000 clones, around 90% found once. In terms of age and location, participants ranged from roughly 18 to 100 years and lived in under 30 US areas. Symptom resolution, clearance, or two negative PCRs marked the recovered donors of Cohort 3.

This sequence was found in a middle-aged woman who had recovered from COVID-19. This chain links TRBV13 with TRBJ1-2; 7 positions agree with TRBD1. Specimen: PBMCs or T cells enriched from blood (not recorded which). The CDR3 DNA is TGTGCCAGCAGCCCTTCCGGGACAGATAACTATGGCTACACCTTC. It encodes CASSPSGTDNYGYTF.